The clone carrying this TCR beta chain was detected many times. The antigen remains unidentified. This sample stems from a study of T cells in Graves' hyperthyroidism and ophthalmopathy. Study details: Before treatment of any kind, peripheral blood was taken at initial diagnosis. Study findings and constraints: Most thyroid clonotypes expanded above 0.001 appeared in blood too.

Amplification of TCR beta CDR3 regions was performed using RNA transcripts as template. Carried out on the TCR CDR3, a first-round RT-PCR used the HTBI primer set. TCRdb re-called the multiplex PCR reads with MiXCR, one entry per CDR3 protein. Among fewer than 550,000 distinct CDR3 sequences listed, about a sixth were seen once. This clonotype was obtained from a woman younger than 30 with Graves' hyperthyroidism. Sequencing was performed on blood.

CDR3 residues: CASSLSSTGWAEQYF. CDR3 DNA: TGTGCCAGCAGCCTATCTTCGACAGGGTGGGCCGAGCAGTACTTC. The genes are TRBV28 and TRBJ2-7; 7 bases map to TRBD1. V was clipped by 6 bases and J by 6 bases; unmatched bases: 14. This CDR3 is 15 amino acids long. Germline V CDR1 and CDR2: MDHEN, SYDVKM.